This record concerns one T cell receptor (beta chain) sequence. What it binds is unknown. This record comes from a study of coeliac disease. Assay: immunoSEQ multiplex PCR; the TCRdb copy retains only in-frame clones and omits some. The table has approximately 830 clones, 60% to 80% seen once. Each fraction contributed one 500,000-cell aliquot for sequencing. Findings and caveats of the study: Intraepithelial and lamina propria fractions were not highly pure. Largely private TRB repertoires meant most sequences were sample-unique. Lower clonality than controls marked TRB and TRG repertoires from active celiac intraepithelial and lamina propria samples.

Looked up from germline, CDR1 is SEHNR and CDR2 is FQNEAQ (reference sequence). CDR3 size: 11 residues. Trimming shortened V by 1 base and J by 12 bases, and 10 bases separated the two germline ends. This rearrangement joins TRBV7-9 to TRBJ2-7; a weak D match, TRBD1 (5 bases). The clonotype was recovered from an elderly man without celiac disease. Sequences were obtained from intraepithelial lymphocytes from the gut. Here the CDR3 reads CASSLDSGAYF. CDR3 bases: TGTGCCAGCAGCTTAGATAGTGGGGCGTACTTC.